This record looks at one T cell receptor (beta chain) sequence and its context. Clones were read by immunoSEQ multiplex PCR, and TCRdb kept only the in-frame ones, dropping some. The top ten hold roughly 9% of the sample, which has around 170,000 clones, approximately 88% seen once. Two negative PCRs, clearance, or symptom resolution were required of recovered Cohort 3 donors. V lost 6 bases and J lost 0; bases outside the gene matches: 7. This CDR3 region has 16 residues. Germline CDR1 reads KGHSH; CDR2 reads LQKENI. These data belong to a study of blood T cell repertoires in COVID-19. Across the whole study: Sources were T cells, B-cell-depleted T cells, or PBMCs; the material itself was cDNA or gDNA.

The material sequenced was PBMCs or T cells enriched from blood (not recorded which). The V call is TRBV18, the J call TRBJ2-1, with 8 bases aligning to TRBD2. The source is a woman under 30 who had recovered from COVID-19. CDR3 in DNA: TGTGCCAGCTCGGCCACTAGCGGCAGCTCCTACAATGAGCAGTTCTTC. It is translated as CASSATSGSSYNEQFF.